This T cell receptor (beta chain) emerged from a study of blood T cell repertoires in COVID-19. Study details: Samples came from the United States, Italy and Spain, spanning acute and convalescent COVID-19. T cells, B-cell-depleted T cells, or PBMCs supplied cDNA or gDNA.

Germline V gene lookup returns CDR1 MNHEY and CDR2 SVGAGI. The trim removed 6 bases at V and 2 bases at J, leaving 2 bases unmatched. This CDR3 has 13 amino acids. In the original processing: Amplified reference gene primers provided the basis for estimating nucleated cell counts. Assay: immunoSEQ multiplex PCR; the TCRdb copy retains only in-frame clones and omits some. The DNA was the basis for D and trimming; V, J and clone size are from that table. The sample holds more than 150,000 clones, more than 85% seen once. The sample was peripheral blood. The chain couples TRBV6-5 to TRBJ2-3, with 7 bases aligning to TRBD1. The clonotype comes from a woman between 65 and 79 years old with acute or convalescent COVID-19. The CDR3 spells CASRTGNTDTQYF. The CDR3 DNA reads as TGTGCCAGCAGGACAGGGAACACAGATACGCAGTATTTT.